The entry below gives a single T cell receptor (beta chain) sequence along with its context. This clone was observed a handful of times. It lacks a known antigen. The input lacks base qualities; no much larger clone sits a single base away. Enrolling through a virtual design, the prospective study's participants ranged in age from roughly 18 to 89 years and lived across around 25 United States geographic areas. In the prospective study, participants were assigned to cohorts based on the clinical history participants reported in a screening survey and a study questionnaire. For ImmuneRACE Cohort 3, a participant was defined as recovered based on two consecutive negative NP/OP PCR tests, clearance by a healthcare professional, or resolution of symptoms. In the prospective study, whole blood, serum and a nasopharyngeal or oropharyngeal swab were collected from each participant by mobile phlebotomists. Over an approximately 2-month period, participants in the prospective study had the option of providing additional blood draws and questionnaires. Prospective study blood samples were shipped either frozen or at room temperature before DNA extraction.

This sample is drawn from a study of blood T cell repertoires in COVID-19 (dated by TCRdb to between 2020 and 2021). Turning to the overall study: Collaborator samples came from the United States, Italy and Spain and covered acute and convalescent phases of COVID-19. The prospective study material was composed of cDNA or gDNA derived from T cells, B-cell-depleted T cells, or PBMCs. Subjects who had been exposed to COVID-19, were actively infected with it, or had recovered from it provided the deeply sampled blood TCRbeta repertoires that made up the dataset. The repertoires were released in a freely available public database intended as a resource for research on the immune response to SARS-CoV-2. Samples came from the ongoing ImmuneRACE study (first 160 participants) plus 1,254 subjects from 6 global collaborators. Sample metadata almost always included a de-identified subject ID, COVID-19 status, age in years and sex. Where HLA class I and class II types were available, the types were taken from metadata supplied by the sample provider, not from assay-based typing. Overall study results and their limits: How much clinical and demographic metadata was included differed by source and by participant, and the metadata was provided uncurated.

V loses 5 bases of germline sequence and J loses 0 bases, and the interval between the two ends is 10 bases. Including the terminal cysteine and phenylalanine, the CDR3 comprises 15 residues. Of all the DNA, just the CDR3 is kept, 45 bases in frame from base 1. Sequences SEHNR (CDR1) and FQNEAQ (CDR2) are obtained from the germline V gene (reference sequence). TCRbeta CDR3 regions were amplified from genomic DNA by means of the immunoSEQ Assay, a bias-controlled multiplex PCR. The original pipeline was this. Within the assay, amplification of reference gene primers was used to estimate how many nucleated cells each sample contained. To quantify the absolute abundance of each unique TCRbeta CDR3 rearrangement, sequence reads were collapsed and filtered. For each sample, productive Simpson clonality was calculated by taking the square root of Simpson's diversity index across productive rearrangements. This immuneACCESS table, as held by TCRdb, lists in-frame sequences with V and J called but not all clones. Of the missing ones, under half trace to an unresolved V gene in checked studies; the others have no known cause. That table gives V, J and clone size, and the DNA gave D and trimming. The sample has approximately 310,000 clones on record, around nine tenths of them singletons. 4.5% to 5.5% of the sample belongs to the ten largest clones.

The chain couples TRBV7-9 to TRBJ1-4, and perhaps TRBD1 as D gene, on 6 matching bases. Input material: PBMCs or T cells enriched from blood (not recorded which). The receptor's source is a man aged 60 to 69 who had recovered from COVID-19. The base sequence is TGTGCCAGCAGCGGAACAGGGCCAACTAATGAAAAACTGTTTTTT. It translates as CASSGTGPTNEKLFF. Where the CDR3 stops, the reference TRBV7-9 and TRBJ1-4 genes take over; the full variable domain is DTGVSQNPRHKITKRGQNVTFRCDPISEHNRLYWYRQTLGQGPEFLTYFQNEAQLEKSRLLSDRFSAERPKGSFSTLEIQRTEQGDSAMYLCASSGTGPTNEKLFFGSGTQLSVL.